A single TCR beta chain is shown here with its context. The target of this receptor is not known. No per-base quality is available; no much larger clone lies one base away. The CDR3 regions of human TCRbeta chains were analyzed by immunosequencing. The authors' pipeline ran thus. TCRs in the repertoires were compared against a reference library of SARS-CoV-2-specific TCRs that had been generated with the MIRA antigen-specificity platform. Breadth was defined as the fraction of unique TCRs that were SARS-CoV-2-associated, and depth was defined as the fraction of total T cells that were SARS-CoV-2-associated. Using the MIRA data, each spike-specific TCR was mapped to the spike region that the TCR reacts to and placed in a CD4 or CD8 class. Log10-transformed breadth and depth values were compared by one-way ANOVA with Sidak's multiple comparisons tests. TCRdb took over this immuneACCESS table, retaining in-frame rearrangements with V and J assigned. Such tables are incomplete; in checked studies, under half of the missing clones stem from an unresolved V gene, and the remainder is unexplained. The D gene and trimming were derived from the DNA, and the V and J assignments and clone size from that table. For this sample the table gives roughly 100,000 clones, of which over 90% were detected only once. Of the sample, around 5% falls within the top ten clones.

The data are from a study of T cell responses to AZD1222 COVID-19 vaccine (dated by TCRdb to about 2021). In terms of the full investigation: AZD1222 recipients with second doses at about 4 weeks or about 12 weeks were pooled, because spike-specific TCR depth and breadth did not differ between schedules. A total of approximately 240 trial participants underwent TCR sequencing, of whom 200 to 220 had received two doses of AZD1222 and some 25 had received two doses of the MenACWY control vaccine. Trial participants were enrolled by age into 18-55, 56-69 and 70-plus year subgroups, with approximately 150, 30 and 60 TCR-sequenced participants respectively. Here is what the overall study found, with its caveats: Participants were mostly white British and included more females than males, and it was suggested by the authors that clonal diversity may have been underestimated. Because no samples from the day 14 peak response were available, repertoires could be characterized only after the peak T cell response. Conclusions about previously exposed vaccinees are limited, since just a handful of AZD1222 recipients were seropositive for SARS-CoV-2 at baseline. Epitopes outside the regions mutated in the B.1.351 and B.1.1.7 variants were reportedly recognized by nearly half of the unique spike-specific TCRs. The whole spike protein was spanned by vaccine-associated CD4 TCRs, and dominant responses were seen in regions 160-218 and 743-854. The 56-69-year group was small, and its depth increase did not reach significance, likely because of low power. After two AZD1222 doses, spike-specific TCR breadth and depth were significantly higher than at day 0 and than in MenACWY recipients.

This specimen's time point label, interpreted: baseline before first vaccination. Samples from vaccinated people were obtained from the UK trials COV001 and COV002, which included a single-blind randomized controlled phase 2/3 trial of AZD1222 (ChAdOx1 nCoV-19) in healthy adults. For TCRbeta chain sequencing, PBMC samples were collected from trial participants at day 0 and at day 28 after the second dose. The CDR3 contains 13 residues, cysteine and phenylalanine counted. The entry retains the CDR3 DNA only, 39 bases that are in frame from base 1. The germline V gene sets CDR1 to MGHRA and CDR2 to YSYEKL. V loses 0 bases, J loses 5 bases, and the germline ends lie 5 bases apart.

This TCR was recovered from an adult in good health. The chain employs TRBV4-1 and TRBJ1-5; the D gene cannot be resolved reliably. The material sequenced was peripheral blood, taken on day 0 of AZD1222 vaccination. The CDR3 amino acid sequence is: CASSQDGDQPQHF. The DNA sequence is given as TGCGCCAGCAGCCAAGATGGAGATCAGCCCCAGCATTTT.